The 24 T cell receptor beta chains listed next were all sequenced from one sample in a study of technical replicates of blood from several donors. The protocol was immunoSEQ multiplex PCR, while the TCRdb copy is restricted to in-frame clones and leaves out a portion. Altogether more than 70,000 clones are present, just over 90% being singletons, with the ten largest covering roughly 0.25%. Material for sequencing was T cells isolated from PBMCs. The receptors were sampled from a human donor in good health.

The chain carries TRBV25-1 and TRBJ1-2; D not resolved. Trimming removed 3 bases at V and 7 bases at J, with 9 bases between. The CDR3 is 12 amino acids. Germline CDR1 reads MGHDK; CDR2 reads SYGVNS. CDR3 amino acids: CASSDFDIGYTF. The CDR3 region has the DNA TGTGCCAGCAGTGATTTCGACATTGGCTACACCTTC.

The chain carries TRBV6-5 and TRBJ2-7, with 10 nucleotides matching TRBD2. Trimming removed 6 bases from V and 2 bases from J; junction bases left unmatched: 7. Germline values: CDR1 MNHEY, CDR2 SVGAGI. The CDR3 is 15 amino acids. The CDR3 DNA follows: TGTGCCAGCAGGCCGACTAGCGGGTCTGCCTACGAGCAGTACTTC. Translated: CASRPTSGSAYEQYF.

The gene calls are TRBV7-9 and TRBJ1-2; 8 bases fit TRBD1. Trimming took 5 bases from V and 4 from J; bases not matched to a gene: 6. CDR3 length: 14 residues. Germline CDR1 and CDR2: SEHNR and FQNEAQ (reference sequence). CDR3 nucleotide sequence: TGTGCCAGCAGCAGAGACAGGGGATTCTATGGCTACACCTTC. Protein product: CASSRDRGFYGYTF.

This chain joins TRBV9 and TRBJ1-4, with a possible D match to TRBD1 (5 bases). Germline V CDR1 and CDR2: SGDLS, YYNGEE. The V and J ends lost 3 bases and 5 bases respectively, with 14 bases between them. This CDR3 contains 15 residues. CDR3 bases: TGTGCCAGCAGCGGATCAGGGATAGGGAATGAAAAACTGTTTTTT. Protein sequence: CASSGSGIGNEKLFF.

The gene calls are TRBV5-1 and TRBJ2-7, with a possible D match to TRBD1 (5 bases). V lost 4 bases and J 2 bases, leaving 16 bases between the germline ends. Germline loops: CDR1 SGHRS, CDR2 YFSETQ. The CDR3 runs 15 residues. CDR3 amino acids: CASSQPGQGAYEQYF. The CDR3, as DNA: TGCGCCAGCAGCCAACCCGGGCAGGGCGCCTACGAGCAGTACTTC.

The rearrangement links TRBV4-1 to TRBJ2-7; the D gene is possibly TRBD2 (5 bases). V was trimmed by 4 bases and J by 0 bases, leaving 16 bases between them. The length of the CDR3 is 16 residues. Per germline, CDR1 MGHRA and CDR2 YSYEKL. The CDR3 reads CASSPVLPDFSYEQYF. The DNA for the CDR3 is TGCGCCAGCAGCCCCGTGCTCCCGGACTTCTCCTACGAGCAGTACTTC.

This chain joins TRBV19 and TRBJ2-1; D perhaps matches TRBD1 (6 bases). V dropped 4 bases and J dropped 1 base, with 17 bases sitting between them. Germline CDR1 and CDR2: LNHDA and SQIVND (reference sequence). The CDR3 totals 17 residues. The chain's CDR3 is CASSKGTLVLSYNEQFF. Written as DNA, the CDR3 is TGTGCCAGTAGTAAGGGGACATTAGTATTATCCTACAATGAGCAGTTCTTC.

This chain uses TRBV11-2 with TRBJ1-4, with a tentative D call TRBD1 (6 bases). V lost 5 bases to trimming and J lost 8 bases, with 12 bases between them. The CDR3 spans 13 residues. Germline V CDR1 and CDR2: SGHAT, FQNNGV. Written as DNA, the CDR3 is TGTGCCAGCAGCCGGACAGTTCAAGAAAAACTGTTTTTT. Residues: CASSRTVQEKLFF. Drawing the rest from reference TRBV11-2 and TRBJ1-4, the complete variable domain is EAGVAQSPRYKIIEKRQSVAFWCNPISGHATLYWYQQILGQGPKLLIQFQNNGVVDDSQLPKDRFSAERLKGVDSTLKIQPAKLEDSAVYLCASSRTVQEKLFFGSGTQLSVL.

The chain employs TRBV27 and TRBJ2-1; 10 nucleotides align to TRBD1. The trim removed 4 bases at V and 4 bases at J, leaving 4 bases unmatched. CDR3 length: 15 residues. Per germline, CDR1 MNHEY and CDR2 SMNVEV (reference sequence). CDR3 DNA: TGTGCCAGCAGTTCGGGACAGGGGTCGTACAATGAGCAGTTCTTC. Translation: CASSSGQGSYNEQFF.

The chain links TRBV29-1 to TRBJ2-7, with D perhaps TRBD2 (5 bases). Trimming took 7 bases from V and 0 from J, leaving 16 bases between them. Germline CDR1 is SQVTM and CDR2 is ANQGSEA. The length of the CDR3 is 14 residues. CDR3 nucleotide sequence: TGCAGCGCCTCGGGGTTAGCGAGCTCCTACGAGCAGTACTTC. Protein sequence: CSASGLASSYEQYF.

The chain couples TRBV7-9 to TRBJ1-1; D is possibly TRBD1 (5 bases). Germline loops: CDR1 SEHNR, CDR2 FQNEAQ (reference sequence). V was shortened by 1 base and J by 4 bases, with 16 bases between the two germline ends. This CDR3 spans 16 amino acids. The CDR3: CASSLGSGVWVTEAFF. Written as DNA, the CDR3 is TGTGCCAGCAGCTTAGGATCGGGGGTCTGGGTCACTGAAGCTTTCTTT.

The rearrangement links TRBV28 to TRBJ2-7; 12 bases map to TRBD2. The germline V gene has CDR1 MDHEN and CDR2 SYDVKM. The CDR3 covers 15 residues. The trim removed 3 bases at V and 3 bases at J, leaving 3 bases unmatched. The CDR3 bases are TGTGCCAGCAGTTTCCGACTAGCGGGGGTCTACGAGCAGTACTTC. Its translation is CASSFRLAGVYEQYF. The whole variable domain, remainder taken from reference TRBV28 and TRBJ2-7, is DVKVTQSSRYLVKRTGEKVFLECVQDMDHENMFWYRQDPGLGLRLIYFSYDVKMKEKGDIPEGYSVSREKKERFSLILESASTNQTSMYLCASSFRLAGVYEQYFGPGTRLTVT.

The chain recombines TRBV29-1 with TRBJ1-2, with TRBD1 identical over 7 bases. The CDR3 is 14 amino acids. Germline V CDR1 and CDR2: SQVTM, ANQGSEA. J lost 2 bases, V lost 6 bases, and 9 bases had no gene match. CDR3 loop: CSVARPGQNYGYTF. The CDR3 DNA reads as TGCAGCGTCGCAAGACCGGGACAGAACTATGGCTACACCTTC.

About this clone: The junction departs from the called germline gene at one end, perhaps through a read error. This sequence joins TRBV6-1 and TRBJ1-3, with 7 nucleotides matching TRBD1. This CDR3 comprises 13 residues. CDR1 MNHNS and CDR2 SASEGT come from the germline V gene. The CDR3, as DNA: TGTGCCAGCAGCGGGACGGGGATCCTCCAGGGGGATTTT. It encodes CASSGTGILQGDF.

This chain connects TRBV10-2 to TRBJ2-1, with 8 bases identical to TRBD2. The V gene end was trimmed by 5 bases and the J gene end by 1 base; junction bases not matched to a gene: 7. CDR3 length equals 16 residues. Germline-derived CDR1 and CDR2 are WSHSY and SAAADI. The CDR3 sequence: CASSPLAGLSYNEQFF. CDR3 in DNA: TGCGCCAGCAGTCCCCTAGCGGGTTTATCCTACAATGAGCAGTTCTTC.

This rearrangement joins TRBV19 to TRBJ1-3; TRBD1 might be the D (5 bases). Trimming took 6 bases from V and 4 from J, leaving 16 bases between them. CDR1 and CDR2 (germline): LNHDA, SQIVND (reference sequence). The CDR3 spans 15 residues. In DNA, the CDR3 is TGTGCCAGTAGCCCCAGGGCCCTCGGGGGAAACACCATATATTTT. Translation: CASSPRALGGNTIYF.

The chain recombines TRBV7-2 with TRBJ2-5; 7 bases are a match to TRBD2. Germline values: CDR1 SGHTA, CDR2 FQGNSA. This CDR3 is 19 amino acids long. V was clipped by 2 bases and J by 5 bases; unmatched bases: 20. The chain's CDR3 is CASSLLFGRGSAFLETQYF. Here the CDR3 DNA reads TGTGCCAGCAGCTTACTTTTTGGTCGCGGGAGCGCGTTTCTTGAGACCCAGTACTTC.

CDR3 in DNA: TGTGCCTGGAGTTTCCAGCGGGAGGCCCTCAATGAGCAGTTCTTC. It specifies CAWSFQREALNEQFF. The rearrangement uses TRBV30 and TRBJ2-1, with 9 nucleotides matching TRBD2. J gave up 6 bases and V 2 bases, and 8 bases lay outside the gene matches. Looked up from germline, CDR1 is GTSNPN and CDR2 is SVGIG (reference sequence). The CDR3 is 15 residues long.

Notes on this clone: One end of the junction is discordant with germline, which a read error may explain. This chain uses TRBV7-6 with TRBJ2-2, with TRBD2 as a possible D gene (5 bases). The CDR3 loop spans 15 amino acids. The V gene's germline CDR1 is SGHVS and CDR2 FNYEAQ. CDR3 sequence reads: CASLRPYANTGELFF. The CDR3 region has the DNA TGTGCCAGCCTCCGGCCTTACGCGAACACCGGGGAGTTGTTTTTT.

This sequence joins TRBV5-1 and TRBJ2-1; 10 bases match TRBD2. Unmatched junction bases numbered 6, after V lost 0 bases and J lost 9 bases. The CDR3 is made up of 15 amino acids. Germline CDR1 and CDR2: SGHRS and YFSETQ. The CDR3 DNA reads as TGCGCCAGCAGCTTGGAGGCTAGCGGGAGAGGTGAGCAGTTCTTC. This sequence encodes CASSLEASGRGEQFF.

The rearrangement links TRBV7-7 to TRBJ2-3, with 7 bases that match TRBD1. The CDR3 length is 16 residues. V lost 1 base to trimming and J lost 0 bases; unmatched junction nucleotides: 4. Germline loops: CDR1 SSHAT, CDR2 FNYEAQ (reference sequence). DNA for the CDR3: TGTGCCAGCAGCTTAGTTCACAGGGGTAGCACAGATACGCAGTATTTT. It codes for CASSLVHRGSTDTQYF. The full variable domain, rest sourced from reference TRBV7-7 and TRBJ2-3, is GAGVSQSPRYKVTKRGQDVTLRCDPISSHATLYWYQQALGQGPEFLTYFNYEAQPDKSGLPSDRFSAERPEGSISTLTIQRTEQRDSAMYRCASSLVHRGSTDTQYFGPGTRLTVL.

The chain joins TRBV28 to TRBJ1-5; D is perhaps TRBD1 (5 bases). The CDR3 spans 14 residues. V was shortened by 9 bases and J by 0 bases, with 12 bases between the two germline ends. CDR1 MDHEN and CDR2 SYDVKM come from the germline V gene. The CDR3 protein is CASRTGYSNQPQHF. In DNA form, the CDR3 reads TGTGCCAGTAGAACAGGTTATAGCAATCAGCCCCAGCATTTT.

This clone appeared once. This chain connects TRBV6-5 to TRBJ1-2; perhaps TRBD1 as D (5 bases). The CDR3 is made up of 11 amino acids. Germline V gene lookup returns CDR1 MNHEY and CDR2 SVGAGI. The ends were cut back, 9 bases at V and 2 bases at J, with 7 bases in the middle. This chain's CDR3 is CASQGNYGYTF. In nucleotides, the CDR3 is TGTGCCAGTCAGGGCAACTATGGCTACACCTTC.

V gene TRBV5-8 combines with J gene TRBJ1-4; 9 positions agree with TRBD1. CDR3 length: 18 amino acids. Germline-derived CDR1 and CDR2 are SGHTS and YDEGEE. The junction had 16 bases not matched to a gene; V was cut back by 4 bases and J by 6 bases. CDR3 DNA sequence: TGTGCCAGCAGCGTACACGAAAACAGGGGGCAGCGGGATGAAAAACTGTTTTTT. Translated, it gives CASSVHENRGQRDEKLFF.